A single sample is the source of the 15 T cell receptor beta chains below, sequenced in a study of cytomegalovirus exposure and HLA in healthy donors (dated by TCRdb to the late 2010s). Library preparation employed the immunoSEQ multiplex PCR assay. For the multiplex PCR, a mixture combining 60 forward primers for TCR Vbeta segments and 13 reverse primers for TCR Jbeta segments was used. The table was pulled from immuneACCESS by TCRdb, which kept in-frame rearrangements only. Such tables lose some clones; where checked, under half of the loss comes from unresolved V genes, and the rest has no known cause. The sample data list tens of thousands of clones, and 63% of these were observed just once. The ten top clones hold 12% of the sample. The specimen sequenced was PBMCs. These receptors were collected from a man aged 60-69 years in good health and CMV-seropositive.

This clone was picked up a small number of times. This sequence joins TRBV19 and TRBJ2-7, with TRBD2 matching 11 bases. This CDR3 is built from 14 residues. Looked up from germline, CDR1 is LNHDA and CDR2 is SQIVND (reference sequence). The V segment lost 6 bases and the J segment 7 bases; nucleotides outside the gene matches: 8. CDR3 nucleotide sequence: TGTGCCAGTAGCCCACTAGCGGGAGACCTAGAGCAGTACTTC. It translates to CASSPLAGDLEQYF. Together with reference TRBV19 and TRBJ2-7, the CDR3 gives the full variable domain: DGGITQSPKYLFRKEGQNVTLSCEQNLNHDAMYWYRQDPGQGLRLIYYSQIVNDFQKGDIAEGYSVSREKKESFPLTVTSAQKNPTAFYLCASSPLAGDLEQYFGPGTRLTVT.

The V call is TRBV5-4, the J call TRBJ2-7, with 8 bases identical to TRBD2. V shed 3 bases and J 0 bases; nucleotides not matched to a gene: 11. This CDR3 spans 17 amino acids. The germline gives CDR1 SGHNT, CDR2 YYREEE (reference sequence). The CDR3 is CASSSAAAGGSSYEQYF. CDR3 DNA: TGTGCCAGCAGCTCCGCGGCCGCGGGGGGCAGCTCCTACGAGCAGTACTTC.

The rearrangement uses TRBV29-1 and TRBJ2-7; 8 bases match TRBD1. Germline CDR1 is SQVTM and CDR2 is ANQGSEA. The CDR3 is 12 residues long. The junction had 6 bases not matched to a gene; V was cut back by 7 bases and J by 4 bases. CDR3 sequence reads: CSARDRFYEQYF. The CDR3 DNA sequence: TGCAGCGCTCGGGACAGGTTTTACGAGCAGTACTTC.

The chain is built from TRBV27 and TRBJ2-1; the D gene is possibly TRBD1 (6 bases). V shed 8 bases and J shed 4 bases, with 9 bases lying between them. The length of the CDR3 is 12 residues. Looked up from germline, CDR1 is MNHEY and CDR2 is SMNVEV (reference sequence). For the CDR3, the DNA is TGTGCCAGCTCCGACAGGTACAATGAGCAGTTCTTC. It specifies CASSDRYNEQFF.

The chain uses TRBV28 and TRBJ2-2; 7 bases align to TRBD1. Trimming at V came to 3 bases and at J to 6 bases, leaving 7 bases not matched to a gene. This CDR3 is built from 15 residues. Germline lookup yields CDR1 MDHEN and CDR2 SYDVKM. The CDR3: CASSFRRGRAGELFF. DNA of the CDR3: TGTGCCAGCAGTTTCCGTAGGGGGCGCGCCGGGGAGCTGTTTTTT.

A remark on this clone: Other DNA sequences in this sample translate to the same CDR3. For the CDR3, the DNA is TGTGCCAGCACTACGGGGGGCCAAATCCAAGAGACCCAGTACTTC. It encodes CASTTGGQIQETQYF. The chain combines TRBV5-4 with TRBJ2-5, with D perhaps matching TRBD2 (7 bases). CDR1 is SGHNT, CDR2 YYREEE, per germline (reference sequence). The CDR3 runs to 15 residues. Trimming stripped 6 bases from V and 1 base from J, with 16 bases between.

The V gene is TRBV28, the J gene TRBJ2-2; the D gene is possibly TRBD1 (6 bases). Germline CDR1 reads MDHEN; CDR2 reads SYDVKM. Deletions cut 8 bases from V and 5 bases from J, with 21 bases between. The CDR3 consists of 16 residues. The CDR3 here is CASSPAGAGLTGELFF. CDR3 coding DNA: TGTGCCAGCTCACCCGCAGGGGCAGGGTTAACCGGGGAGCTGTTTTTT.

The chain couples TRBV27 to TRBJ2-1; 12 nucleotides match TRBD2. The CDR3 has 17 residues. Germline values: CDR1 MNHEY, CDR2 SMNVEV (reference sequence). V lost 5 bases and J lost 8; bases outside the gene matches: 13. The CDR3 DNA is TGTGCCAGCAGTCCAAAGACTAGCGGGAGCGGAATGCATGAGCAGTTCTTC. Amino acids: CASSPKTSGSGMHEQFF.

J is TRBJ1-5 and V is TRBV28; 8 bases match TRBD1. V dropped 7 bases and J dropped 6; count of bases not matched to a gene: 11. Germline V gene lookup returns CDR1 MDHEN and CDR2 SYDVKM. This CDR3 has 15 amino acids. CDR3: CASTPGGATLQPQHF. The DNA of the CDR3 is TGTGCCAGCACCCCAGGGGGCGCGACGCTTCAGCCCCAGCATTTT.

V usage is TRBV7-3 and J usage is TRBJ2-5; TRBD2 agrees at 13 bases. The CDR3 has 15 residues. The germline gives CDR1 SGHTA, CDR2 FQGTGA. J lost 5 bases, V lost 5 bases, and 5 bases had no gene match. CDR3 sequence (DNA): TGTGCCAGCAGCGAGACTAGCGGGAGGTGGGAGACCCAGTACTTC. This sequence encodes CASSETSGRWETQYF.

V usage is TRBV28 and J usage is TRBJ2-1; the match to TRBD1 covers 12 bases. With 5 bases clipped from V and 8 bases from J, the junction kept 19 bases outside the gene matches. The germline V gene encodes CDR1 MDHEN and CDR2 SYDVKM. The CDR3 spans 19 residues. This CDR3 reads CASSVGTGGALREMYEQFF. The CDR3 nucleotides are TGTGCCAGCAGTGTCGGGACAGGGGGCGCGTTACGGGAGATGTATGAGCAGTTCTTC.

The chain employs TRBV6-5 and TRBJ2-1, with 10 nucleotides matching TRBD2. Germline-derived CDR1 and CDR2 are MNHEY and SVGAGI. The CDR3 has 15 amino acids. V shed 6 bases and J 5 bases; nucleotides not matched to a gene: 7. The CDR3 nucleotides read TGTGCCAGCAGCCAAGGACTAGCGGCTAACAATGAGCAGTTCTTC. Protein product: CASSQGLAANNEQFF.

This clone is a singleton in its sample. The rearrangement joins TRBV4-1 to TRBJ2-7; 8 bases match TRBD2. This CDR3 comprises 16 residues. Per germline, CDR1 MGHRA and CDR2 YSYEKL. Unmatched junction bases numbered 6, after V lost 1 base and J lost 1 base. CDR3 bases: TGCGCCAGCAGCCAAGTTCCTACTAGCGGTTCCTACGAGCAGTACTTC. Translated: CASSQVPTSGSYEQYF.

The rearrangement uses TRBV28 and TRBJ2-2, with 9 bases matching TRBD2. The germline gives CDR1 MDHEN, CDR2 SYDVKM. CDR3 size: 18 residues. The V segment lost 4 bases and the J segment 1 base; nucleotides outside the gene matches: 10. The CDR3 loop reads CASSSTSGSPGNTGELFF. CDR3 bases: TGTGCCAGCAGTTCCACTAGCGGGTCCCCTGGGAACACCGGGGAGCTGTTTTTT.

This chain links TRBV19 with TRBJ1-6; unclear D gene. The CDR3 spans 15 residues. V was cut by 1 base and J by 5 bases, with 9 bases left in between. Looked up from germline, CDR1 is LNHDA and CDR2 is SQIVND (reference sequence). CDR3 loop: CASSIGRSDNSPLHF. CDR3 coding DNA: TGTGCCAGTAGTATAGGCCGGTCCGATAATTCACCCCTCCACTTT.